This T cell receptor beta chain was profiled in a study of shared clonotypes between healthy human individuals. As defined, naive CD8 cells were CD45RO-negative and positively selected for CCR7, with terminally differentiated effector memory CD45RA+ cells excluded. Caucasian adults living in Nashville, Tennessee, provided all samples. The table lists this clone with a count of one. Its target is not known. Whole-study results and caveats: In the sorted subsets, rarefaction showed sequencing was incomplete despite large depth. Estimated richness was generally greater in naive than memory subsets. Around 5.3% of naive CD4 clonotypes were shared across four donors.

Per the germline V gene, CDR1 is SNHLY and CDR2 is FYNNEI. The CDR3 loop spans 15 amino acids. V shed 7 bases, J shed 2 bases, and the junction held 5 bases outside the gene matches. Profiled with immunoSEQ multiplex PCR; TCRdb holds only in-frame clones, not every one. This table has about 2.1 million clones, 85% to 95% appearing once. This TCR derives from a man aged 18 to 30 in good health. Some clones in this sample may be carry-over from other donors' samples. The chain recombines TRBV2 with TRBJ2-7, with TRBD2 matching over 13 bases. The sequencing input was naive CD8+ T cells from PBMCs. CDR3: CASTRLAGGTYEQYF. DNA for the CDR3: TGTGCCAGCACCAGACTAGCGGGAGGAACCTACGAGCAGTACTTC.